Below, 22 T cell receptor beta chains from the same sample are listed, as sequenced in a study of response to subunit inactivated influenza vaccine. One entry per CDR3 protein results from TCRdb running MiXCR on the RT-PCR reads. The data show about 520,000 distinct CDR3 sequences, approximately 7.3% seen once. The source was PBMCs from blood, collected less than 30 months after vaccination. These receptors were collected from a man in his fifties or sixties who received an inactivated influenza vaccine.

The rearrangement links TRBV10-3 to TRBJ2-7; D possibly corresponds to TRBD2 (7 bases). The CDR3 extends over 18 amino acids. CDR1 and CDR2 from the germline V gene are ENHRY and SYGVKD. V dropped 4 bases and J dropped 3 bases, with 25 bases sitting between them. The CDR3 DNA is TGTGCCATCAGTGCGGGAGTGGGTAGGGAGGGACACCTCTACGAGCAGTACTTC. Its translation: CAISAGVGREGHLYEQYF.

This chain uses TRBV30 with TRBJ2-2; D is uncertain. V was shortened by 3 bases and J by 2 bases, with 13 bases between the two germline ends. Per the germline V gene, CDR1 is GTSNPN and CDR2 is SVGIG (reference sequence). This CDR3 has 15 amino acids. The CDR3 sequence: CAWSPPEANTGELFF. CDR3 in DNA: TGTGCCTGGAGCCCGCCCGAGGCAAACACCGGGGAGCTGTTTTTT.

This clonotype was recorded at least ten times. V and J are TRBV7-2 and TRBJ2-2; D is unclear. The germline V gene has CDR1 SGHTA and CDR2 FQGNSA. Trimming pared 2 bases from V and 4 bases from J, leaving 5 bases between. The CDR3 runs 13 residues. The CDR3 loop reads CASSLSATGELFF. DNA of the CDR3: TGTGCCAGCAGCTTATCTGCCACCGGGGAGCTGTTTTTT.

This clonotype was picked up a small number of times. The CDR3 spells CASNRGAPAGGEKLFF. In nucleotides, the CDR3 is TGTGCCAGCAACAGGGGCGCCCCCGCCGGTGGTGAAAAACTGTTTTTT. This chain joins TRBV7-9 and TRBJ1-4; 7 positions match TRBD1. J gave up 7 bases and V 7 bases, and 15 bases lay outside the gene matches. Germline assignment: CDR1 SEHNR and CDR2 FQNEAQ (reference sequence). The CDR3 runs to 16 residues.

This clonotype was found a few times. The rearrangement links TRBV4-3 to TRBJ2-6; possibly TRBD1 for D (5 bases). The germline gives CDR1 LGHNA, CDR2 YSLEER. The germline V and J ends were trimmed by 4 bases and 4 bases, with 11 bases remaining between them. The CDR3 loop spans 15 amino acids. The CDR3, as DNA: TGCGCCAGCAGCCCCAGGGTTTCCGGGGCCAACGTCCTGACTTTC. This codes for CASSPRVSGANVLTF.

V usage is TRBV6-1 and J usage is TRBJ2-7; the D call may be TRBD1 or TRBD2 (7 bases each). V was trimmed by 2 bases and J by 4 bases, leaving 18 bases between them. This CDR3 comprises 16 residues. Germline CDR1 MNHNS, CDR2 SASEGT. For the CDR3, the DNA is TGTGCCAGCAGTGAAAGATTGGGCAGGGGGGGGTACGAGCAGTACTTC. The encoded protein is CASSERLGRGGYEQYF.

This clonotype was detected many times. The V gene is TRBV6-5, the J gene TRBJ2-1; D possibly corresponds to TRBD2 (5 bases). Germline V gives CDR1 MNHEY, CDR2 SVGAGI. Between the trimmed V and J ends, which lost 2 bases and 2 bases, there was a span of 16 bases. The CDR3 runs 17 residues. Here the CDR3 DNA reads TGTGCCAGCAGTTACAAGTCCACTAGGGTCCCCTACAATGAGCAGTTCTTC. As protein: CASSYKSTRVPYNEQFF.

A word on this clonotype: A much larger clone differs by one base, so this may be a read error. This chain connects TRBV5-1 to TRBJ2-2; D may be TRBD1 (6 bases). The CDR3 is 16 residues long. Trimming left V 4 bases short and J 1 base short, with 14 bases between. CDR1 SGHRS and CDR2 YFSETQ come from the germline V gene. CDR3 sequence: CASSQNRAQNTGELFF. CDR3 nucleotide sequence: TGCGCCAGCAGCCAAAACAGGGCGCAGAACACCGGGGAGCTGTTTTTT.

This clonotype was detected many times. V usage is TRBV20-1 and J usage is TRBJ1-5; D is ambiguous. V lost 3 bases and J 1 base, leaving 10 bases between the germline ends. Germline V gene data show CDR1 as DFQATT and CDR2 as SNEGSKA (reference sequence). The CDR3 has 14 residues. The CDR3 sequence: CSARKHISNQPQHF. In nucleotides, the CDR3 is TGCAGTGCTAGGAAACACATCAGCAATCAGCCCCAGCATTTT.

V gene TRBV25-1 combines with J gene TRBJ1-4, with D perhaps matching TRBD1 (5 bases). The germline CDR1 and CDR2 sequences are MGHDK and SYGVNS. The CDR3 has 13 amino acids. The V end lost 3 bases, the J end lost 7 bases, and 9 bases lay between the germline ends. The CDR3 bases are TGTGCCAGCAGTGATTCGGGGGGTGAAAAACTGTTTTTT. Translation gives CASSDSGGEKLFF.

In this sample, this clonotype turned up a few times. The chain combines TRBV12-3 or TRBV12-4 with TRBJ2-7; D might be TRBD2 (7 bases). V lost 6 bases and J lost 7, with 13 bases in between. This CDR3 is 12 amino acids long. The CDR3 loop is CASRRGPGEQYF. In nucleotides, the CDR3 is TGTGCCAGCAGGCGGGGGCCGGGGGAGCAGTACTTC.

This clonotype was observed a few times. The chain is built from TRBV20-1 and TRBJ2-2; 11 positions match TRBD1. CDR1 and CDR2 (germline): DFQATT, SNEGSKA (reference sequence). The CDR3 extends over 14 amino acids. J was trimmed by 5 bases and V by 7 bases; bases with no gene match: 6. CDR3 bases: TGCAGTGGCAGGACAGGGGGCTTTACCGGGGAGCTGTTTTTT. Amino acid sequence: CSGRTGGFTGELFF.

The chain carries TRBV2 and TRBJ2-5; D may be TRBD2 (6 bases). CDR3 length: 16 residues. V was clipped by 2 bases and J by 0 bases, with 13 bases between them. Germline loops: CDR1 SNHLY, CDR2 FYNNEI. The CDR3, as DNA: TGTGCCAGCAGTGAATATGGAGGGCGGGACCAAGAGACCCAGTACTTC. It specifies CASSEYGGRDQETQYF.

The chain carries TRBV10-3 and TRBJ2-3; 10 positions agree with TRBD2. Germline values: CDR1 ENHRY, CDR2 SYGVKD. Trimming removed 3 bases from V and 3 bases from J; junction bases left unmatched: 6. The CDR3 is 16 residues long. CDR3 nucleotide sequence: TGTGCCATCAGTGATCTCCTAGCGGGAGTTACAGATACGCAGTATTTT. Amino acid sequence: CAISDLLAGVTDTQYF.

The table lists this clonotype with a few counts. The J gene is TRBJ2-5, the V gene TRBV29-1; no definite D call. Germline V gene lookup returns CDR1 SQVTM and CDR2 ANQGSEA. The CDR3 spans 13 residues. V lost 1 base and J 5 bases, leaving 11 bases between the germline ends. Here the CDR3 reads CSVEVWVGETQYF. The CDR3 bases are TGCAGCGTTGAAGTTTGGGTCGGGGAGACCCAGTACTTC. Full variable domain (remainder filled in from reference TRBV29-1 and TRBJ2-5): SAVISQKPSRDICQRGTSLTIQCQVDSQVTMMFWYRQQPGQSLTLIATANQGSEATYESGFVIDKFPISRPNLTFSTLTVSNMSPEDSSIYLCSVEVWVGETQYFGPGTRLLVL.

The V call is TRBV6-1, the J call TRBJ2-3; 8 bases are a match to TRBD1. The CDR3 length is 15 residues. Germline CDR1 MNHNS, CDR2 SASEGT. V shed 6 bases, J shed 0 bases, and the junction held 5 bases outside the gene matches. CDR3 protein: CASRRTGSSTDTQYF. CDR3 in DNA: TGTGCCAGCAGAAGGACAGGGTCTAGCACAGATACGCAGTATTTT.

The chain uses TRBV5-1 and TRBJ2-5; 11 bases match TRBD2. The V gene's germline CDR1 is SGHRS and CDR2 YFSETQ. The trim removed 5 bases at V and 3 bases at J, leaving 6 bases unmatched. The CDR3 has 15 amino acids. CDR3 nucleotides: TGCGCCAGCAGACTAGCGGGGGCCCGAGAAGAGACCCAGTACTTC. Encoded protein: CASRLAGAREETQYF.

This clonotype was counted many times. V and J are TRBV7-2 and TRBJ2-2; 8 nucleotides match TRBD1. V lost 4 bases and J lost 7; bases outside the gene matches: 8. The CDR3 runs 15 residues. Germline V lookup: CDR1 SGHTA, CDR2 FQGNSA. CDR3 DNA sequence: TGTGCCAGCAGCTCTCCAGGGGGCGCGTTCGGGGAGCTGTTTTTT. Translation: CASSSPGGAFGELFF.

Many counts were recorded for this clonotype. In nucleotides, the CDR3 is TGCGCCAGCAGGCCGGCCTTAGCGGGACTAGTACTCCCCTACGAGCAGTACTTC. Its translation: CASRPALAGLVLPYEQYF. V gene TRBV4-1 combines with J gene TRBJ2-7; 8 bases match TRBD2. The CDR3 consists of 18 residues. CDR1 and CDR2 (germline): MGHRA, YSYEKL. Trimming took 6 bases from V and 2 from J; bases not matched to a gene: 18.

This clonotype appeared a few times. The chain couples TRBV11-1 to TRBJ2-6; D gene unclear. CDR1 SGHAT and CDR2 FQDESV come from the germline V gene (reference sequence). Trimming removed 5 bases at V and 4 bases at J, with 21 bases between. CDR3 length: 18 residues. CDR3: CASSTEYGSEAGANVLTF. DNA for the CDR3: TGTGCCAGCAGCACCGAATACGGCTCCGAGGCAGGGGCCAACGTCCTGACTTTC.

The table lists this clonotype with a few counts. The CDR3 here is CSVEVGGAQYF. CDR3 bases: TGCAGCGTTGAAGTTGGGGGGGCGCAGTATTTT. This sequence joins TRBV29-1 and TRBJ2-3; 7 bases are a match to TRBD2. Trimming cost V 1 base and J 10 bases; bases outside gene matches: 2. Germline V CDR1 and CDR2: SQVTM, ANQGSEA. CDR3 length: 11 amino acids.

The table lists this clonotype with many counts. The chain links TRBV20-1 to TRBJ2-1; weak D call: TRBD2 (5 bases). Germline V gene sequence: CDR1 DFQATT, CDR2 SNEGSKA (reference sequence). CDR3 length: 14 amino acids. Trimming shortened V by 3 bases and J by 5 bases, and 14 bases separated the two germline ends. The CDR3 loop reads CSARAGAGNNEQFF. CDR3 nucleotides: TGCAGTGCTAGGGCGGGCGCGGGTAACAATGAGCAGTTCTTC.